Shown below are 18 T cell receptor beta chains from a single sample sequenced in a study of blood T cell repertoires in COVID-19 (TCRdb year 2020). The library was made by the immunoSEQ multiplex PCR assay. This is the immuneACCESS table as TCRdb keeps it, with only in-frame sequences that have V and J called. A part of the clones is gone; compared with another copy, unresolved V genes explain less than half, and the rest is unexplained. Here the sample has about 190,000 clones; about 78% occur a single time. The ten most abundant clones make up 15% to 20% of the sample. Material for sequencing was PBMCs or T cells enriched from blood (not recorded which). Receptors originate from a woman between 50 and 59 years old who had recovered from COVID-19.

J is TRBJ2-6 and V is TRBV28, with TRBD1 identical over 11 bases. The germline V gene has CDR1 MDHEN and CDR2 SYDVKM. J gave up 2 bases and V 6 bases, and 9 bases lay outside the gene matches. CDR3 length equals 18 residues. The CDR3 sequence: CASRNPGTGGTGANVLTF. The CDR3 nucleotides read TGTGCCAGCAGAAACCCCGGGACAGGGGGGACTGGGGCCAACGTCCTGACTTTC.

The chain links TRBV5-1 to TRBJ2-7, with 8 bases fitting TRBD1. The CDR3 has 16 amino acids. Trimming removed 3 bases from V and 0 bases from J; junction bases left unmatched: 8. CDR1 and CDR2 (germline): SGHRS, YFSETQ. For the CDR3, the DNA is TGCGCCAGCAGCTATGAAGGACAGGGTAGCTCCTACGAGCAGTACTTC. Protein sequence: CASSYEGQGSSYEQYF.

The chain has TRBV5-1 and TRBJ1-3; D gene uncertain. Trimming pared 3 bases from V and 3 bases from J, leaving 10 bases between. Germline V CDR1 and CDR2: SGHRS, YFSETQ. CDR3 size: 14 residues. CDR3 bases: TGCGCCAGCAGCTCCGAAGGGAGTGGAAACACCATATATTTT. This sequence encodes CASSSEGSGNTIYF.

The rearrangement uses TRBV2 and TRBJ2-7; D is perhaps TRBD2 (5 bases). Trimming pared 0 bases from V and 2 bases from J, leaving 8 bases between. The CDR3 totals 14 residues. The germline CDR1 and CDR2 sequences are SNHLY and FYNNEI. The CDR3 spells CASSEATGTYEQYF. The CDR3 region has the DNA TGTGCCAGCAGTGAAGCCACGGGGACCTACGAGCAGTACTTC.

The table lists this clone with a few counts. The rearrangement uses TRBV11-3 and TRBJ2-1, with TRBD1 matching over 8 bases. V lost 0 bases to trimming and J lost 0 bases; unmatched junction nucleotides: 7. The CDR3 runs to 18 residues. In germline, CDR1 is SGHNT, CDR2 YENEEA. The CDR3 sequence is CASSLEQGGSSSYNEQFF. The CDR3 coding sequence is TGTGCCAGCAGCTTAGAACAGGGGGGTTCAAGCTCCTACAATGAGCAGTTCTTC.

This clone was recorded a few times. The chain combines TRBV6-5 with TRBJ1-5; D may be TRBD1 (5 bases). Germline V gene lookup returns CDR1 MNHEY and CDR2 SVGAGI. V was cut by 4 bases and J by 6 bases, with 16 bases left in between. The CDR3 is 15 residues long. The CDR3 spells CASSSIGRRGQPQHF. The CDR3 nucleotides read TGTGCCAGCAGTTCCATCGGAAGGAGGGGTCAGCCCCAGCATTTT.

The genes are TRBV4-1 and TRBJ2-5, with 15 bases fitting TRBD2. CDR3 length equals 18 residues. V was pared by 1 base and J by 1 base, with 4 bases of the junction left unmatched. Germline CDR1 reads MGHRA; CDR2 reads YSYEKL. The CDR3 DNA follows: TGCGCCAGCAGCCAAGTAGGGACTAGCGGGAGGCTCCAAGAGACCCAGTACTTC. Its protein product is CASSQVGTSGRLQETQYF.

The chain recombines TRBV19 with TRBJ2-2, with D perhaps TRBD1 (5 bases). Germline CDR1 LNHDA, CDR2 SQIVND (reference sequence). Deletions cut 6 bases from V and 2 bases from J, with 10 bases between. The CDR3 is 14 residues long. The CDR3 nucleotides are TGTGCCAGTAGGGCAGGGTTTAACACCGGGGAGCTGTTTTTT. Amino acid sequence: CASRAGFNTGELFF.

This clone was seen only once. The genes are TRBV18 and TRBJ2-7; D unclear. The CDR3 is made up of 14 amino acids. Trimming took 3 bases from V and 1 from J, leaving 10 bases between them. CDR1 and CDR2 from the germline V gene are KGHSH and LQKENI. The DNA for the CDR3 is TGTGCCAGCTCACCGAACCAGGATTCCTACGAGCAGTACTTC. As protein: CASSPNQDSYEQYF.

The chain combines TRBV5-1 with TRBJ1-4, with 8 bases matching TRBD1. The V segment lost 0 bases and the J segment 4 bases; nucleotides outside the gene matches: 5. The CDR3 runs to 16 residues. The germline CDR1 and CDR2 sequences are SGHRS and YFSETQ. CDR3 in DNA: TGCGCCAGCAGCTTGGGCAGGGGGCGCGTTAATGAAAAACTGTTTTTT. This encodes CASSLGRGRVNEKLFF.

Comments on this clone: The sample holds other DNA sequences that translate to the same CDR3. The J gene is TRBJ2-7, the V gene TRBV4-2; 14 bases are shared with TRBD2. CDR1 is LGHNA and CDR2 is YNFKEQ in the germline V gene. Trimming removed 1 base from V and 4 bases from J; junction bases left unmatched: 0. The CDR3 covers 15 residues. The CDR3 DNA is TGTGCCAGCAGCCAAGGGACTAGCGGGGGGTACGAGCAGTACTTC. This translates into CASSQGTSGGYEQYF.

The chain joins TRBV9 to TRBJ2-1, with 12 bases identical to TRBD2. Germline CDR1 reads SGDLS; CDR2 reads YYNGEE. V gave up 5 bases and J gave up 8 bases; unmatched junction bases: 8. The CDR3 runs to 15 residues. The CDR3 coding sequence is TGTGCCAGCAGACGGTCGCTAGCGGGAGGGCATGAGCAGTTCTTC. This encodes CASRRSLAGGHEQFF.

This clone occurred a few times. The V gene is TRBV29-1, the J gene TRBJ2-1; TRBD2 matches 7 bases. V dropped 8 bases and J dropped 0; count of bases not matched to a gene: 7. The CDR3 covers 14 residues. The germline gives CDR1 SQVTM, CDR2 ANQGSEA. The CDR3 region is CSHGRASSYNEQFF. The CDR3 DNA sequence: TGCAGCCATGGGAGGGCGAGCTCCTACAATGAGCAGTTCTTC.

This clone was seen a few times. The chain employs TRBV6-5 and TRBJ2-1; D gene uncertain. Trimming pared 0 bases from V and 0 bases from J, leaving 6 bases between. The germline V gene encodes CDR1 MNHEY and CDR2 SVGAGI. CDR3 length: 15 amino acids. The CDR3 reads CASSYSGFSYNEQFF. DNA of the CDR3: TGTGCCAGCAGTTACTCCGGTTTCTCCTACAATGAGCAGTTCTTC.

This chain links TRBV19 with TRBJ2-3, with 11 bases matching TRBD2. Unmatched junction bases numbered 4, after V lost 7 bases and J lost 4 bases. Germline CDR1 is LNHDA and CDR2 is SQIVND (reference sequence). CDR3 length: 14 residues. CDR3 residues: CASTGLAGSDTQYF. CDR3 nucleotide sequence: TGTGCCAGTACTGGACTAGCGGGTTCAGATACGCAGTATTTT.

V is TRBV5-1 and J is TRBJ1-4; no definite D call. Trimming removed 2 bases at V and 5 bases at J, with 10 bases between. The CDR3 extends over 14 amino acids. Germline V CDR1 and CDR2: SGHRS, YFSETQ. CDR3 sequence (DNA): TGCGCCAGCAGCTTTTTCAGTTCCAATGAAAAACTGTTTTTT. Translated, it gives CASSFFSSNEKLFF.

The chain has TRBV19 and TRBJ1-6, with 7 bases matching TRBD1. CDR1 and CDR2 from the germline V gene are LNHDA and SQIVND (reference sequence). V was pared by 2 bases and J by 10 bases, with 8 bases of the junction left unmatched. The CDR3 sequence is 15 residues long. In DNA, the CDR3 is TGTGCCAGTAGTATACAACAGGGGATAGACTCACCCCTCCACTTT. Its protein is CASSIQQGIDSPLHF. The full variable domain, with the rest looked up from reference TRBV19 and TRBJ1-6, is DGGITQSPKYLFRKEGQNVTLSCEQNLNHDAMYWYRQDPGQGLRLIYYSQIVNDFQKGDIAEGYSVSREKKESFPLTVTSAQKNPTAFYLCASSIQQGIDSPLHFGNGTRLTVT.

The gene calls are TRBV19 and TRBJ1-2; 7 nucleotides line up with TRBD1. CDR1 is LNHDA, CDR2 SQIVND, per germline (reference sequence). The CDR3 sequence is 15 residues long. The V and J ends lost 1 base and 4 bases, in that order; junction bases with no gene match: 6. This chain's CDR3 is CASSIASGTAYGYTF. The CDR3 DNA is TGTGCCAGTAGTATAGCATCCGGGACAGCCTATGGCTACACCTTC.